This entry features one T cell receptor (beta chain) sequence. Deep-level settings were used for running the assay. TCRdb's copy holds only in-frame clones and misses some; the assay was immunoSEQ multiplex PCR. The sample includes about 1.1 million clones, approximately 80% seen only once; the top ten take 0.5% to 0.65%. The sample comes from a study of shared clonotypes between healthy human individuals. This CDR3 is 15 amino acids long. Germline CDR1 and CDR2: SGHRS and YFSETQ. J lost 8 bases, V lost 3 bases, and 13 bases had no gene match. Specimen: memory CD4+ T cells from PBMCs. Subset here: CD45RA-negative fraction. This TCR was sampled from a man aged 18 to 29 in good health. Some clones in this sample may be carry-over from other donors' samples. J is TRBJ1-1 and V is TRBV5-1; 7 bases align to TRBD1. The CDR3: CASSSQGGHLREAFF. CDR3 in DNA: TGCGCCAGCAGCTCGCAGGGGGGGCACCTTAGGGAAGCTTTCTTT.